Shown below are 6 T cell receptor beta chains from a single sample sequenced in a study of a mutant IDH1 vaccine in newly diagnosed glioma. Generated by immunoSEQ multiplex PCR, the TCRdb table keeps only in-frame clones and is missing some. The sample lists roughly 51,000 clones, around 82% occurring once. Specified time point: week 5, during vaccination. One vaccine dose held 300 ug of mutant IDH1 20-mer peptide and came with topical imiquimod. These receptors lack a known antigen. The sample was PBMCs, taken from a glioma patient whose treatment included an IDH1 peptide vaccine. These receptor sequences come from a woman under 30 with glioma. Some clones in this sample may be carry-over from other donors' samples.

The chain joins TRBV2 to TRBJ1-1; no clear D gene. The germline V gene encodes CDR1 SNHLY and CDR2 FYNNEI. With 8 bases removed from V and 0 bases from J, the gap between germline ends came to 13 bases. CDR3 length: 14 amino acids. In DNA form, the CDR3 reads TGTGCCAGCCAAAATTCTCCTATGAACACTGAAGCTTTCTTT. Its protein product is CASQNSPMNTEAFF.

This chain links TRBV5-6 with TRBJ1-5; TRBD1 matches 7 bases. CDR3 size: 16 residues. CDR1 and CDR2 (germline): SGHDT, YYEEEE. V trimming: 1 base; J trimming: 8 bases; junction bases outside the gene matches: 12. The CDR3 region has the DNA TGTGCCAGCAGCTTGTGGCACAGGGGTTACTTCGAGCCCCAGCATTTT. Its protein product is CASSLWHRGYFEPQHF.

V is TRBV6-4 and J is TRBJ2-1; D gene ambiguous. V was shortened by 0 bases and J by 4 bases, with 13 bases between the two germline ends. The CDR3 consists of 16 residues. The germline V gene encodes CDR1 MRHNA and CDR2 SNTAGT. CDR3 in DNA: TGTGCCAGCAGTGACTCTTTCCGGACCAAATACAATGAGCAGTTCTTC. It specifies CASSDSFRTKYNEQFF.

The chain carries TRBV5-4 and TRBJ2-6, with a possible D match to TRBD1 (6 bases). V was shortened by 5 bases and J by 12 bases, with 15 bases between the two germline ends. CDR1 is SGHNT and CDR2 is YYREEE in the germline V gene (reference sequence). The CDR3 is made up of 13 amino acids. In DNA, the CDR3 is TGTGCCAGCAGAAAATACAGGGTTAGCGTCCTGACTTTC. Translating it yields CASRKYRVSVLTF.

The rearrangement joins TRBV5-1 to TRBJ2-1; D not certain. The CDR3 has 14 amino acids. V lost 0 bases and J lost 7, with 11 bases in between. Germline assignment: CDR1 SGHRS and CDR2 YFSETQ. The CDR3 protein is CASSLEAARNEQFF. The CDR3 DNA sequence: TGCGCCAGCAGCTTGGAGGCCGCGAGGAATGAGCAGTTCTTC.

The chain uses TRBV19 and TRBJ2-5, with 7 nucleotides matching TRBD1. There are 13 residues in the CDR3. Trimming cost V 8 bases and J 4 bases; bases outside gene matches: 7. In germline, CDR1 is LNHDA, CDR2 SQIVND (reference sequence). The CDR3 region is CASGVTGAETQYF. CDR3 in DNA: TGTGCCAGTGGGGTAACAGGGGCAGAGACCCAGTACTTC.